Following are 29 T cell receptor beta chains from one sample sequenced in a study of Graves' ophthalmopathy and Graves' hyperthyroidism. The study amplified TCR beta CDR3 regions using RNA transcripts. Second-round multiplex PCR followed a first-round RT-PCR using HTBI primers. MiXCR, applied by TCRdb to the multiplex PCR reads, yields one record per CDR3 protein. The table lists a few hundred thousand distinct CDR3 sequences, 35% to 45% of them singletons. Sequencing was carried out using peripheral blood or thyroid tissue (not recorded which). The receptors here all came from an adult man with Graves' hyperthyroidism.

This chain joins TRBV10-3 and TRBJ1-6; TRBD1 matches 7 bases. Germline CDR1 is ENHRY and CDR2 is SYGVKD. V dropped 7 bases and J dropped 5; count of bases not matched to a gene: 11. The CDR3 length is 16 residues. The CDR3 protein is CAITGQDEGDNSPLHF. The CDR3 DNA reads TGTGCCATCACCGGACAGGACGAGGGTGATAATTCACCCCTCCACTTT.

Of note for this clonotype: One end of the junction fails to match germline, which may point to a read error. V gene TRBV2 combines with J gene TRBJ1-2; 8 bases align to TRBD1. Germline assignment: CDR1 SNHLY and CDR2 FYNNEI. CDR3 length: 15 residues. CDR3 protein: CAISATGDSFYGYTF. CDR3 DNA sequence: TGTGCCATCAGTGCGACAGGGGACAGCTTCTATGGCTACACCTTC.

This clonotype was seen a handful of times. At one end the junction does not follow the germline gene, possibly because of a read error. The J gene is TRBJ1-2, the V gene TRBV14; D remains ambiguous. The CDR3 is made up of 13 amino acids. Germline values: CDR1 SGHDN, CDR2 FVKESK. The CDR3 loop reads CASSQDIGYDYTF. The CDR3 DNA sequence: TGTGCCAGCAGCCAAGATATCGGCTATGACTACACCTTC.

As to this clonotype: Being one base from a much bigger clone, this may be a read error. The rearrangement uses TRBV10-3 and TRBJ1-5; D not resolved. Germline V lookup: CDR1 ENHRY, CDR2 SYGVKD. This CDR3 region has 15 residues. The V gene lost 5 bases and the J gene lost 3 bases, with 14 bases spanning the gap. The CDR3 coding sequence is TGTGCCATCAGTTTACCATGGGGAAACAATCAGCCCCAGCATTTT. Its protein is CAISLPWGNNQPQHF.

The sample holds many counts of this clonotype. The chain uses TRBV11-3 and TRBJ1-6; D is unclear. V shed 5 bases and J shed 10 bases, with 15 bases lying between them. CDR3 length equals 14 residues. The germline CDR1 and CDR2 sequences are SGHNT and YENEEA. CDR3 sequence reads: CASSPRAYDSPLHF. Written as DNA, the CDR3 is TGTGCCAGCAGCCCCCGGGCGTATGACTCACCCCTCCACTTT. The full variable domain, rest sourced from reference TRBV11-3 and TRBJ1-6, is EAGVVQSPRYKIIEKKQPVAFWCNPISGHNTLYWYLQNLGQGPELLIRYENEEAVDDSQLPKDRFSAERLKGVDSTLKIQPAELGDSAVYLCASSPRAYDSPLHFGNGTRLTVT.

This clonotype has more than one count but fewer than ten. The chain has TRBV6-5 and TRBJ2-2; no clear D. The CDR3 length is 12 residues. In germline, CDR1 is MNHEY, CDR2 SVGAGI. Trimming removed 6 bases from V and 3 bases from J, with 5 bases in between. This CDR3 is CASRAYTGELFF. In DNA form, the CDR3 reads TGTGCCAGCAGGGCTTACACCGGGGAGCTGTTTTTT.

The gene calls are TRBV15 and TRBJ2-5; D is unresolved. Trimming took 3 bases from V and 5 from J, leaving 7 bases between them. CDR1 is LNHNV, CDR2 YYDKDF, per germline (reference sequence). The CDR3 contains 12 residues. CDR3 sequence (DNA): TGTGCCACCAGCAGCTTATGGGAGACCCAGTACTTC. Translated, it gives CATSSLWETQYF.

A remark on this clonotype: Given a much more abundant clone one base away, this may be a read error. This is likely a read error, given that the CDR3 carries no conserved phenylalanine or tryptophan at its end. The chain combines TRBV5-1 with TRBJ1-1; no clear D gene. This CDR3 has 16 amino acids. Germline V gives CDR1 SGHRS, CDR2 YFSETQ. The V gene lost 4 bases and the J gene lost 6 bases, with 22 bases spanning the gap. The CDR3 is CASSTSLTSWSSEAFL. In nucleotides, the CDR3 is TGCGCCAGCAGCACCTCTCTGACGTCATGGAGTTCTGAAGCTTTCCTT.

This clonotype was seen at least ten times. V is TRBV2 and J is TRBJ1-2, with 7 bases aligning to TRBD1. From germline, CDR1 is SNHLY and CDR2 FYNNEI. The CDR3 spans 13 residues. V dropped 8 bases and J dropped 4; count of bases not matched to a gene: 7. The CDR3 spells CASGDSLSYGYTF. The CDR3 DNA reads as TGTGCCAGCGGGGACAGCTTATCCTATGGCTACACCTTC.

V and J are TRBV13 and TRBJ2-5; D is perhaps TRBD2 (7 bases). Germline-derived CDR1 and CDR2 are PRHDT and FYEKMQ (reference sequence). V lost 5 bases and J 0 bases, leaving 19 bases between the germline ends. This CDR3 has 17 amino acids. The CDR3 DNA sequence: TGTGCCAGCAGCCTCTCCGGGGGCGGGGGCCACCAAGAGACCCAGTACTTC. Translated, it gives CASSLSGGGGHQETQYF.

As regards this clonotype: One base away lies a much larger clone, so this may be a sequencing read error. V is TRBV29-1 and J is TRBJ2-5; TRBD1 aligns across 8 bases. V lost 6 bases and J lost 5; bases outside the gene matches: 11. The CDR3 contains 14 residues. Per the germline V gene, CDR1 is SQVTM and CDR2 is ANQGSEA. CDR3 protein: CSVVIAGGRETQYF. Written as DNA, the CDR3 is TGCAGCGTCGTCATAGCAGGGGGCCGGGAGACCCAGTACTTC.

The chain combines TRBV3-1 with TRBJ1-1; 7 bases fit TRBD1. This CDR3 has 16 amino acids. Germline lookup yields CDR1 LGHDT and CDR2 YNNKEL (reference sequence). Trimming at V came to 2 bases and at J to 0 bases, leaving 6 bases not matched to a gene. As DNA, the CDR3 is TGTGCCAGCAGCCAAAAGAGAGGGGGCGTGAACACTGAAGCTTTCTTT. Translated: CASSQKRGGVNTEAFF.

CDR3 DNA sequence: TGTGCCAGCAGCAAAGGGTTCGGGGGTGAAAAACTGTTTTTT. Protein product: CASSKGFGGEKLFF. V gene TRBV7-2 combines with J gene TRBJ1-4; D is possibly TRBD1 (5 bases). Trimming cost V 5 bases and J 7 bases, with 14 bases left between them. There are 14 residues in the CDR3. Per the germline V gene, CDR1 is SGHTA and CDR2 is FQGNSA.

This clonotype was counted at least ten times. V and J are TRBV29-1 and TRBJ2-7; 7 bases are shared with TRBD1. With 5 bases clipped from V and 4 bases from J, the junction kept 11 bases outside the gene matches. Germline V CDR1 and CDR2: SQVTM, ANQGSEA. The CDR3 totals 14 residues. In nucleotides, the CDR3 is TGCAGCGTTACCGCACAGGGGAATAGGTACGAGCAGTACTTC. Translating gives CSVTAQGNRYEQYF.

CDR3 region: CASSVGQYNEQFF. CDR3 DNA: TGTGCCAGCAGTGTGGGGCAGTACAATGAGCAGTTCTTC. The chain couples TRBV2 to TRBJ2-7, with TRBD1 as a possible D gene (5 bases). Near its end, the DNA agrees better with TRBJ2-1, so the J call may be wrong. The CDR3 is made up of 13 amino acids. CDR1 SNHLY and CDR2 FYNNEI come from the germline V gene.

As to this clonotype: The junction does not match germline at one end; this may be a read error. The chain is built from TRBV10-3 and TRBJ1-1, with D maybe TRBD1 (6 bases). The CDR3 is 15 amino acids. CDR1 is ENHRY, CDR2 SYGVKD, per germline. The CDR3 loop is CASSETGLDLTEAFF. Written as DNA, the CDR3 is TGTGCCAGCAGTGAAACAGGGCTAGACCTCACTGAAGCTTTCTTT.

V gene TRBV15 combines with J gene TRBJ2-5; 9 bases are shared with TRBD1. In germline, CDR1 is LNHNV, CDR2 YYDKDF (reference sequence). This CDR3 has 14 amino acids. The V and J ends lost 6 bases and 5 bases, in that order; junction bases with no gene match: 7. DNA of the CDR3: TGTGCCACCAGTCAGGGGACAGGGAGGGAGACCCAGTACTTC. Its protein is CATSQGTGRETQYF.

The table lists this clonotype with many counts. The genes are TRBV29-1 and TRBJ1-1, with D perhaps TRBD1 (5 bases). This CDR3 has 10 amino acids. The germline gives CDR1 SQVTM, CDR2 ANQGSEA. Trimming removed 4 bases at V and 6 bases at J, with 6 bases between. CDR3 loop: CSVGGSEAFF. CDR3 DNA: TGCAGCGTTGGGGGCTCTGAAGCTTTCTTT. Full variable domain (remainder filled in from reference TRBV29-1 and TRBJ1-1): SAVISQKPSRDICQRGTSLTIQCQVDSQVTMMFWYRQQPGQSLTLIATANQGSEATYESGFVIDKFPISRPNLTFSTLTVSNMSPEDSSIYLCSVGGSEAFFGQGTRLTVV.

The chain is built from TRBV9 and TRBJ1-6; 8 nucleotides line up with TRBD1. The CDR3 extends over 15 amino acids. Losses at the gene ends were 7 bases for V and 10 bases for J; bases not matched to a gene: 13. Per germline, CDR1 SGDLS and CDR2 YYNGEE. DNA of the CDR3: TGTGCCAGCTCACCACGGTCAGGGGGCAGGTCACCCCTCCACTTT. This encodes CASSPRSGGRSPLHF.

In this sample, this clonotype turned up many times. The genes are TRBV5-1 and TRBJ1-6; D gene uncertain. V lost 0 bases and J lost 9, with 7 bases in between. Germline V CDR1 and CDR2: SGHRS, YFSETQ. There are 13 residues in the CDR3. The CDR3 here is CASSLVFGSPLHF. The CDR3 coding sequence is TGCGCCAGCAGCTTGGTCTTTGGTTCACCCCTCCACTTT.

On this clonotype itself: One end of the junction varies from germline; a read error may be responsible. CDR3 in amino acids: CASSPPGQYEQYF. DNA of the CDR3: TGCGCCAGCAGCCCCCCCGGGCAGTACGAGCAGTACTTC. J is TRBJ2-7 and V is TRBV7-6; D uncertain. This CDR3 contains 13 residues. The germline CDR1 and CDR2 sequences are SGHVS and FNYEAQ.

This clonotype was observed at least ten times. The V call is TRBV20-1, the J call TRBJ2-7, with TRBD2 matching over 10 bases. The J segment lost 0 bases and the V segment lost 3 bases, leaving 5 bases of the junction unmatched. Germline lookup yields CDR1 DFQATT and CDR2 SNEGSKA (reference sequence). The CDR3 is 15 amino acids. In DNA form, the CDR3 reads TGCAGTGCTAGCGAACTAGCGGGGCGCTCCTACGAGCAGTACTTC. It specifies CSASELAGRSYEQYF.

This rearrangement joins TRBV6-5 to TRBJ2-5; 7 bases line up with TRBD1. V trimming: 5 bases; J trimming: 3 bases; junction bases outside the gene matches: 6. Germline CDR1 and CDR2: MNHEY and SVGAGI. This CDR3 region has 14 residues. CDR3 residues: CASSQAGTEETQYF. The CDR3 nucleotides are TGTGCCAGCAGTCAAGCCGGGACAGAAGAGACCCAGTACTTC.

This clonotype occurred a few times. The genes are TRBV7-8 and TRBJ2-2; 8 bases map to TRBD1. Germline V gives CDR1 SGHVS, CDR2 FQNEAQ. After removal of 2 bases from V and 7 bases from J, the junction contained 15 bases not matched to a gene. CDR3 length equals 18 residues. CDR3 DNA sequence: TGTGCCAGCAGCTTAAATGTCGTAGGACAGGGAATTCACGGGGAGCTGTTTTTT. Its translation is CASSLNVVGQGIHGELFF.

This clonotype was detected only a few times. The CDR3 DNA reads TGCAGTGCTAGGGACACAGGGGCAAGGACCGGGGAGCTGTTTTTT. Translating it yields CSARDTGARTGELFF. The chain has TRBV20-1 and TRBJ2-2; 7 nucleotides align to TRBD1. The V segment lost 3 bases and the J segment 5 bases; nucleotides outside the gene matches: 9. The CDR3 runs to 15 residues. Germline V lookup: CDR1 DFQATT, CDR2 SNEGSKA (reference sequence).

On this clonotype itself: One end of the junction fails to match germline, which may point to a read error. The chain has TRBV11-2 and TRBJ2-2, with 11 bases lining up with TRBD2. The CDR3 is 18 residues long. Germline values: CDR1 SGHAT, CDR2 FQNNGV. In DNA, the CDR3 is TGTGCCAGCAGCTTAGAAGCTAGCGGGGGGACGAACACCGGGGGGCTGTTTTTT. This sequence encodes CASSLEASGGTNTGGLFF.

CDR3 amino acids: CASVFNRVSSTGANVLTF. The CDR3 DNA is TGTGCCAGCGTATTTAATAGGGTTAGCAGCACCGGGGCCAACGTCCTGACTTTC. The gene calls are TRBV2 and TRBJ2-6; D call uncertain. This CDR3 is 18 amino acids long. Germline loops: CDR1 SNHLY, CDR2 FYNNEI. V shed 8 bases and J shed 4 bases, with 24 bases lying between them.

CDR3 in DNA: TGCGCCAGCACCCTACTGGGGGGACTAGCTAGATCTGGGGCCAACGTCCTGACTTTC. Its translation is CASTLLGGLARSGANVLTF. V is TRBV10-2 and J is TRBJ2-6; 9 bases are a match to TRBD2. Germline CDR1 and CDR2: WSHSY and SAAADI. V was pared by 7 bases and J by 1 base, with 14 bases of the junction left unmatched. The CDR3 runs to 19 residues.

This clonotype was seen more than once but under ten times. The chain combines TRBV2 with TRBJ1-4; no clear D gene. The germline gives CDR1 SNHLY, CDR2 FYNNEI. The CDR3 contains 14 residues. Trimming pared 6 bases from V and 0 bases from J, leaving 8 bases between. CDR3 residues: CASRRSATNEKLFF. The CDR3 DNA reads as TGTGCCAGCAGGCGCAGTGCAACTAATGAAAAACTGTTTTTT. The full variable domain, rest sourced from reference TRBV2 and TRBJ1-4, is EPEVTQTPSHQVTQMGQEVILRCVPISNHLYFYWYRQILGQKVEFLVSFYNNEISEKSEIFDDQFSVERPDGSNFTLKIRSTKLEDSAMYFCASRRSATNEKLFFGSGTQLSVL.